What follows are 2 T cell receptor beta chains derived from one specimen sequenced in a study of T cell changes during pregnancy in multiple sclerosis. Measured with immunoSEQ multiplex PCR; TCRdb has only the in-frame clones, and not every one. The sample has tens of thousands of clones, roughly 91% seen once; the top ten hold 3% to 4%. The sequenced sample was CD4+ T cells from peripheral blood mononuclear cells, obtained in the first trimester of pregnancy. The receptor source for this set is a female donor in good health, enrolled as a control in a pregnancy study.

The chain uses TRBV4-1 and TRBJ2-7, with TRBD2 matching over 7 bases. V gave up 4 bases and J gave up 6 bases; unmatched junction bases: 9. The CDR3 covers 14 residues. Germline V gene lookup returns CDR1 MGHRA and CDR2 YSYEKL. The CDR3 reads CASSPGRGDPEQYF. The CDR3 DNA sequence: TGCGCCAGCAGCCCTGGGAGGGGAGACCCCGAGCAGTACTTC.

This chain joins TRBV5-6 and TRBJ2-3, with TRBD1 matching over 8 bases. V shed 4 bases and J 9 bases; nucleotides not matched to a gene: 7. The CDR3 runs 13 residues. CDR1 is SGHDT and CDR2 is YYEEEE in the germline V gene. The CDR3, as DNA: TGTGCCAGCAGCGGACAGGGAAAGGAGACGCAGTATTTT. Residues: CASSGQGKETQYF.